The clone carrying this T cell receptor beta chain was observed a single time. Antigen: not known. This specimen comes from a study of neoadjuvant anti-PD-1 for oral cavity cancer. In the study overall: Patients mostly received three to four biweekly nivolumab doses at 3 mg/kg before surgery. Non-progressing patients received a fourth nivolumab dose near day 43, then surgery on days 50-56. Broader study findings: TCR analyses covered only a few patients per response group.

Only in-frame clones appear in the TCRdb table, and some are missing; sequencing was by immunoSEQ multiplex PCR. There are some 29,000 clones in the sample; approximately 80% occur only once, and 3% to 4% lies in the top ten. The time point here: after neoadjuvant nivolumab, at surgical resection. Cohort: HPV-negative, locally advanced oral cavity squamous cell carcinoma patients. CDR1 is SGHVS, CDR2 FNYEAQ, per germline. The CDR3 consists of 17 residues. V lost 5 bases to trimming and J lost 0 bases, with 16 bases between them. The specimen was PBMCs, collected after nivolumab (anti-PD-1) treatment. V usage is TRBV7-6 and J usage is TRBJ2-2; D gene uncertain. This sequence was found in a person between 35 and 79 years old with oral cavity squamous cell carcinoma. The CDR3 sequence is CASSHPPIAPNTGELFF. The CDR3 region has the DNA TGTGCCAGCAGCCATCCCCCAATCGCCCCGAACACCGGGGAGCTGTTTTTT.